Sequencing of this TCR beta chain was carried out in a study of T cell responses to AZD1222 COVID-19 vaccine. Produced via immunoSEQ multiplex PCR; TCRdb's table is partial and in-frame only. The repertoire holds fewer than 150,000 clones, with 70% to 90% as singletons. This clone was observed once. Sequenced here: peripheral blood, sampled on day 0 of AZD1222 vaccination. This receptor was obtained from an adult in good health.

The CDR3 coding sequence is TGTGCCAGCAGTTTGACTGAAAAACTGTTTTTT. The encoded protein is CASSLTEKLFF. This chain connects TRBV6-5 to TRBJ1-4; unclear D gene. CDR3 length equals 11 residues. Germline CDR1 MNHEY, CDR2 SVGAGI. V dropped 4 bases and J dropped 7 bases, with 4 bases sitting between them.